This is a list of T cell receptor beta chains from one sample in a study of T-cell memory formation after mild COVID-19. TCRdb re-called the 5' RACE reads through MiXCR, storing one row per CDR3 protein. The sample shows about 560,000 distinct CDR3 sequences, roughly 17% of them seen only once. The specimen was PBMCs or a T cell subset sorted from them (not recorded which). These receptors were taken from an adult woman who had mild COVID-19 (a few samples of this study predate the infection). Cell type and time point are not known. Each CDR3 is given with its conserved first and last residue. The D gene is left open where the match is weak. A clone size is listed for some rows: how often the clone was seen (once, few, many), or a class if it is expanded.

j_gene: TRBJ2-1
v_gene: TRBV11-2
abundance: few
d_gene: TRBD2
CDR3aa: CASSFGGSNYEQFF
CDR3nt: TGTGCCAGCAGCTTTGGCGGGAGTAACTATGAGCAGTTCTTC

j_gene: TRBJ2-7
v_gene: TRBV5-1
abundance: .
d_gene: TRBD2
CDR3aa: CASSAGDFFYEQYF
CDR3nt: TGCGCCAGCAGCGCGGGGGACTTCTTCTACGAGCAGTACTTC

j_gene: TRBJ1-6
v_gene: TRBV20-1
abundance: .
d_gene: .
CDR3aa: CSARTAGSSYNSPLHF
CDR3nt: TGCAGTGCTAGGACCGCCGGGAGCTCCTATAATTCACCCCTCCACTTT

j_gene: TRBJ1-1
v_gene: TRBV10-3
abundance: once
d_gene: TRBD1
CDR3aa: CAISAGEGAYTEAFF
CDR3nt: TGTGCCATCAGTGCCGGAGAGGGGGCATACACTGAAGCTTTCTTT

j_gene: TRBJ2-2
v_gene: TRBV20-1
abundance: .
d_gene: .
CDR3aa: CSARSPRELFF
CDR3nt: TGCAGTGCTAGATCTCCCCGGGAGCTGTTTTTT

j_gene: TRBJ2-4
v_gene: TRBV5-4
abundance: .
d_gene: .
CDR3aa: CASSLDRFQNIQYF
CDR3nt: TGTGCCAGCAGCTTGGACAGGTTCCAGAACATTCAGTACTTC

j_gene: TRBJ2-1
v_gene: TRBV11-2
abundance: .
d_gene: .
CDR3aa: CASRLTSLDNEQFF
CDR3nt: TGTGCCAGCAGACTAACGTCACTCGACAATGAGCAGTTCTTC

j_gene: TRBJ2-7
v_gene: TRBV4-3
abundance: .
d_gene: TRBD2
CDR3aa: CASSSWLAGEQYF
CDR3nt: TGCGCCAGCAGTTCGTGGCTAGCGGGGGAGCAGTACTTC

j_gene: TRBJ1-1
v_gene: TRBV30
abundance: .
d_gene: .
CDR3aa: CAWSVRVRGGTEAFF
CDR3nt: TGTGCCTGGAGTGTACGGGTCAGGGGTGGCACTGAAGCTTTCTTT

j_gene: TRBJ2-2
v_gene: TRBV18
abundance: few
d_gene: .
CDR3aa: CASSPLTGTFTGELFF
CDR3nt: TGTGCCAGCTCACCACTGACAGGGACTTTCACCGGGGAGCTGTTTTTT

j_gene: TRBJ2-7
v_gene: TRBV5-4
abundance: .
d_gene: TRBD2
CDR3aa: CASSYERELGEQYF
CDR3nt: TGTGCCAGCAGCTACGAGCGGGAGCTGGGCGAGCAGTACTTC

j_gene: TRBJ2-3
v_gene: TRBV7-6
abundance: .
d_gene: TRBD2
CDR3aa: CASSLPGLADTDTQYF
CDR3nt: TGTGCCAGCAGCTTACCGGGACTAGCGGACACAGATACGCAGTATTTT

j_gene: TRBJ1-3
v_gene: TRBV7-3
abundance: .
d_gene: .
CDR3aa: CASSLCTGWTGNTIYF
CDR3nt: TGTGCCAGCAGCTTGTGTACAGGGTGGACTGGAAACACCATATATTTT

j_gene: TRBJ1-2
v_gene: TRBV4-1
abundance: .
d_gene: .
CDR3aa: CASSQAGGEANYGYTF
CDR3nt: TGCGCCAGCAGCCAGGCGGGGGGGGAAGCTAACTATGGCTACACCTTC

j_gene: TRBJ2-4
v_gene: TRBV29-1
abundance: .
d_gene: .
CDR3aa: CSVEVGSIQYF
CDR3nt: TGCAGCGTTGAAGTAGGGAGCATTCAGTACTTC

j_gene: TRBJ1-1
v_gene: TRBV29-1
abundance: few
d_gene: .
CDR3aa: CSVGPRWDTEAFF
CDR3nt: TGCAGCGTTGGCCCTCGGTGGGACACTGAAGCTTTCTTT

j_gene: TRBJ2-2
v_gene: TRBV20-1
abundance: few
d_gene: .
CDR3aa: CSVPSPNTGELFF
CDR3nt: TGCAGTGTCCCGTCTCCGAACACCGGGGAGCTGTTTTTT

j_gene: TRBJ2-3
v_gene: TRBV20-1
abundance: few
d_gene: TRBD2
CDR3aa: CSARDSGLASTDTQYF
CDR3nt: TGCAGTGCTAGAGATTCGGGACTAGCGAGCACAGATACGCAGTATTTT

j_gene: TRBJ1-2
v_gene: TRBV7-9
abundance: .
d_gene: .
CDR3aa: CASSPLIGGALTNYGYTF
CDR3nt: TGTGCCAGCAGCCCCTTGATAGGGGGGGCGCTTACTAACTATGGCTACACCTTC

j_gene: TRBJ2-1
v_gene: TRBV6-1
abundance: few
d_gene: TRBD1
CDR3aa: CASSSRTGTWGEQFF
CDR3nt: TGTGCCAGCAGTTCCCGGACAGGAACATGGGGTGAGCAGTTCTTC

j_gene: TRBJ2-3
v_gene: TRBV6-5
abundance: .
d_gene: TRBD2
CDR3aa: CASSWSGGADTQYF
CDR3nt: TGTGCCAGCAGTTGGAGCGGGGGGGCCGACACGCAGTATTTT

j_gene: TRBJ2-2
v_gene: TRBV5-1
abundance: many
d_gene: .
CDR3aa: CASSSEMSTAPNTGELFF
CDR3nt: TGCGCCAGCAGCTCTGAGATGTCGACAGCCCCGAACACCGGGGAGCTGTTTTTT

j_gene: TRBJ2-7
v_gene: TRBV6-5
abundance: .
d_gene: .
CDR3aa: CARLLKTGHTYEQYF
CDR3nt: TGTGCCAGGTTGCTAAAGACTGGTCACACCTACGAGCAGTACTTC

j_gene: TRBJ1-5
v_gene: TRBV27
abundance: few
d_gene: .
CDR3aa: CASSFRGGKQPQHF
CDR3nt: TGTGCCAGCAGTTTTCGGGGGGGGAAACAGCCCCAGCATTTT

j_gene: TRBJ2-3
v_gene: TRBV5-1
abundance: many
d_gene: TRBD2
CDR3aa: CASSSPGLAGSTDTQYF
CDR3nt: TGCGCCAGCAGCTCCCCGGGACTAGCGGGGAGCACAGATACGCAGTATTTT

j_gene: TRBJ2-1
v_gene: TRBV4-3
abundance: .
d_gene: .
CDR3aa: CASSQVTKRHSGNEQFF
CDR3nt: TGCGCCAGCAGCCAAGTTACCAAGCGTCACTCGGGGAATGAGCAGTTCTTC

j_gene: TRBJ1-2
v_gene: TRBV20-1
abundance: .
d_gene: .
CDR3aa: CSAPDDYGYTF
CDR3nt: TGCAGTGCCCCGGACGACTATGGCTACACCTTC

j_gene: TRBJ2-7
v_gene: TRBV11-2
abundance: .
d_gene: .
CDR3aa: CASSLERGSAYEQYF
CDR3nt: TGTGCCAGCAGCTTAGAGAGGGGATCCGCCTACGAGCAGTACTTC

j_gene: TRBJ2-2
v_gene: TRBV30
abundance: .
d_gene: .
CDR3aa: CACCRSGNTGELFF
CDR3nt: TGTGCCTGTTGTCGTAGCGGGAACACCGGGGAGCTGTTTTTT

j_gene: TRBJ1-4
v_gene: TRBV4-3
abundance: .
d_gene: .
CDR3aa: CASSQDQGSGEKLFF
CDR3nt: TGCGCCAGCAGCCAAGATCAGGGGAGTGGTGAAAAACTGTTTTTT

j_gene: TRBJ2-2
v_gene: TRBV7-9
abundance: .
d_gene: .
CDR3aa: CATSGIWNTGELFF
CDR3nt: TGTGCCACGTCAGGGATATGGAACACCGGGGAGCTGTTTTTT

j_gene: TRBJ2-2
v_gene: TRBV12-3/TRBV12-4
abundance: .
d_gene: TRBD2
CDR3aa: CASSFMTSGSVGELFF
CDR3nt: TGTGCCAGCAGTTTCATGACTAGCGGGAGCGTCGGGGAGCTGTTTTTT

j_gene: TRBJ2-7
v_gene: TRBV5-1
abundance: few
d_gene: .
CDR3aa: CASSQDALGEQYF
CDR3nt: TGCGCCAGCAGCCAGGATGCACTGGGCGAGCAGTACTTC

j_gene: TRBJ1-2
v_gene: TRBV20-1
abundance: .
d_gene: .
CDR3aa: CSARAWTENYGYTF
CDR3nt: TGCAGTGCTAGAGCCTGGACAGAAAACTATGGCTACACCTTC

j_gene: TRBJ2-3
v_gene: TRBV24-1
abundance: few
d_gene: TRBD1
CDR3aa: CATSDIRQGSTDTQYF
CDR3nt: TGTGCCACCAGTGATATTCGACAGGGGAGCACAGATACGCAGTATTTT

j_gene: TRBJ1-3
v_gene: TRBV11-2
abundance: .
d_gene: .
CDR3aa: CASSPNPGNTIYF
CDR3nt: TGTGCCAGCAGCCCCAACCCGGGAAACACCATATATTTT

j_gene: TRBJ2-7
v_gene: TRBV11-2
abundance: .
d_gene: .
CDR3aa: CASSLDVTSTFSYEQYF
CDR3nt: TGTGCCAGCAGCTTAGATGTAACCTCTACCTTCTCCTACGAGCAGTACTTC